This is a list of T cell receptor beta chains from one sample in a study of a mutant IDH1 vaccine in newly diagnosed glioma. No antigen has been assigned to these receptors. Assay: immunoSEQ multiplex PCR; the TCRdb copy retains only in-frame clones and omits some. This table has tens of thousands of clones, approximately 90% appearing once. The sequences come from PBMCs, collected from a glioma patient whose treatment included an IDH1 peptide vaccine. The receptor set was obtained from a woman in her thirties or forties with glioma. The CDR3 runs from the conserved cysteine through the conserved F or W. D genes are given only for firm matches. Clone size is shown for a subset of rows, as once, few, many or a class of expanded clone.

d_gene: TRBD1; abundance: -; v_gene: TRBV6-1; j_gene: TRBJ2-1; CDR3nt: TGTGCCAGCAAGGGGACAGGGGTGTTCAATGAGCAGTTCTTC; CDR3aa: CASKGTGVFNEQFF
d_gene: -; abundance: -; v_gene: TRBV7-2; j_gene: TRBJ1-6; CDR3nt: TGTGCCAGCAGCCCGAGAGGGGTCCCTTCGCCCCTCCACTTT; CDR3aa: CASSPRGVPSPLHF
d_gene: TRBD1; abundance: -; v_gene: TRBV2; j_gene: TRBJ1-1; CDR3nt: TGTGCCAGCAGAACAGGGGGCGCTGACACTGAAGCTTTCTTT; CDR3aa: CASRTGGADTEAFF
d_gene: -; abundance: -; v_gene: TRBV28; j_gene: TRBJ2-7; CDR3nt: TGTGCCAGCAGTCCAAACTACGAGCAGTACTTC; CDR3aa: CASSPNYEQYF
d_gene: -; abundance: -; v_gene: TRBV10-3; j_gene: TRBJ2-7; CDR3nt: TGTGCCATCAGTGCCGGGACCCCAGGCTACGAGCAGTACTTC; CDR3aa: CAISAGTPGYEQYF
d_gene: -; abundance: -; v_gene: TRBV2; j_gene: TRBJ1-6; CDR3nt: TGTGCCAGCAGCGGGGGAGGGAGCTCCTATAATTCACCCCTCCACTTT; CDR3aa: CASSGGGSSYNSPLHF
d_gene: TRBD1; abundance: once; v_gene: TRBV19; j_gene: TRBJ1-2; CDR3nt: TGTGCCAGTAGTGTGATACGGGACAGCTATGGCTACACCTTC; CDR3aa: CASSVIRDSYGYTF
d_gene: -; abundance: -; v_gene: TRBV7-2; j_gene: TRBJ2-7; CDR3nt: TGTGCCAGCAGCCTGGGACATGGCGAGCAGTACTTC; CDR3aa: CASSLGHGEQYF
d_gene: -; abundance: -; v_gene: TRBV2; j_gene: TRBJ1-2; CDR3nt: TGTGCCAGCCACTCAGGACGGATTTATGGCTACACCTTC; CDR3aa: CASHSGRIYGYTF
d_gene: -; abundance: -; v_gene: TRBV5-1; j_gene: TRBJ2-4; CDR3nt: TGCGCCAGCAGCCCGACCCCTAAAGGGGCCAAAAACATTCAGTACTTC; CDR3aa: CASSPTPKGAKNIQYF
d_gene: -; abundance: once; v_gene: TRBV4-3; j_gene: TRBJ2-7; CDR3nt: TGCGCCAGCAGCCAAGGTTTGTGGGGGTCCTACGAGCAGTACTTC; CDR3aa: CASSQGLWGSYEQYF
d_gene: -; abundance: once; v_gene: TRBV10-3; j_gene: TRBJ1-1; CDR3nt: TGTGCCATCAGTGACAGGAGGGGCAGGGATATAATGAACACTGAAGCTTTCTTT; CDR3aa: CAISDRRGRDIMNTEAFF
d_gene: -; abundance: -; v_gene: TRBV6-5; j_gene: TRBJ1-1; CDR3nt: TGTGCCAGCAGTCGGACTGGCACTGAAGCTTTCTTT; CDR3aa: CASSRTGTEAFF
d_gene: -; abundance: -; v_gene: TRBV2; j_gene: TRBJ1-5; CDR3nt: TGTGCCAGCAGTGAGGGAGCCATCGGCAATCAGCCCCAGCATTTT; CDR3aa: CASSEGAIGNQPQHF
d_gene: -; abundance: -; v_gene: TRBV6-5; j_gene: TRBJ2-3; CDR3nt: TGTGCCAGCAGTTACTCGAGAGAGACAGATACGCAGTATTTT; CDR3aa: CASSYSRETDTQYF